This T cell receptor (beta chain) was retrieved from a study of CD8 T cells in Susac syndrome. Study-wide background: Within the sequenced Susac syndrome patient group, roughly 6 exhibited active disease and roughly 8 were in remission.

TCR beta sequencing covered blood CD8+ and CD4+ T cells. The germline CDR1 and CDR2 sequences are DFQATT and SNEGSKA (reference sequence). V shed 0 bases and J 1 base; nucleotides not matched to a gene: 6. The CDR3 contains 15 residues. With random hexamers, roughly 0.45 to 1 ug RNA was reverse transcribed. Via MiXCR, TCRdb re-called the immunoSEQ multiplex PCR reads, giving one row per CDR3 protein. Altogether about 120,000 distinct CDR3 sequences are present, about 93% being singletons, with the ten largest covering approximately 0.2%. The chain carries TRBV20-1 and TRBJ2-7, with 7 bases matching TRBD1. Sequenced input: CD8+ T cells from PBMCs. This sequence originates from a human donor with Susac syndrome. The CDR3 sequence is CSARDLAGGSYEQYF. In DNA, the CDR3 is TGCAGTGCTAGAGATTTGGCAGGGGGTTCCTACGAGCAGTACTTC.